The present entry profiles one TCR beta chain with its context. Its target is unknown. V dropped 1 base and J dropped 0 bases, with 4 bases sitting between them. CDR1 is MGHDK and CDR2 is SYGVNS in the germline V gene. The CDR3 is 14 residues long. This sample is part of a study of T cells after yellow fever vaccination. Study results and caveats: Most clones from primary vaccination resurfaced after the booster (about 95% CD4, more than 75% CD8). In FACS-sorted repertoires, abundant clonotypes from the bulk population could appear as contaminants. Only a small proportion of the clonotypes turned up in both the CD4 and the CD8 compartments, likely arising from convergent recombination.

A 5'RACE template-switching step, the method used to make TCR cDNA, added a universal primer site and UMIs. TCRdb reprocessed the 5' RACE reads via MiXCR and lists one record per CDR3 protein. This sample has under 250,000 distinct CDR3 sequences, with around 3.1% found just once. Sequenced material: CD4+ T cells sorted from PBMCs, taken 10 days after the yellow fever booster vaccination. The clonotype was recovered from a man aged 18 to 30 who received the YFV17D yellow fever vaccine. V and J are TRBV25-1 and TRBJ1-5; D unclear. CDR3 protein: CASSELASNQPQHF. Here the CDR3 DNA reads TGTGCCAGCAGTGAATTGGCTAGCAATCAGCCCCAGCATTTT.